These 2 T cell receptor beta chains share one sample of origin, sequenced in a study of early T cells in non-severe SARS-CoV-2 infection. TCRdb re-called the 5' RACE reads through MiXCR, storing one row per CDR3 protein. The table includes tens of thousands of distinct CDR3 sequences, roughly 12% detected once. Here the sequenced sample was whole blood, taken at baseline. These receptor sequences come from an adult who was a healthcare worker with PCR-confirmed SARS-CoV-2 infection or an uninfected control (not recorded which).

V gene TRBV2 combines with J gene TRBJ1-2; D gene ambiguous. V lost 11 bases and J lost 3, with 16 bases in between. The V gene's germline CDR1 is SNHLY and CDR2 FYNNEI. The CDR3 runs 13 residues. The CDR3 spells CARTGGSDYGYTF. CDR3 sequence (DNA): TGTGCCCGAACCGGAGGCAGCGACTATGGCTACACCTTC.

This clonotype was detected a few times. The chain has TRBV6-5 and TRBJ1-6, with unresolved D. The CDR3 is 14 amino acids. The germline V gene encodes CDR1 MNHEY and CDR2 SVGAGI. V was pared by 2 bases and J by 9 bases, with 11 bases between. CDR3 DNA: TGTGCCAGCAGTTACAGTCGCTCCCTTTCACCCCTCCACTTT. This encodes CASSYSRSLSPLHF.